A single sample is the source of the 20 T cell receptor beta chains below, sequenced in a study of cytomegalovirus exposure and HLA in healthy donors (TCRdb year 2017). Libraries were built with the immunoSEQ multiplex PCR assay. The multiplex PCR relied on a mix of 60 forward primers for TCR Vbeta segments and 13 reverse primers for TCR Jbeta segments. TCRdb's version of the immuneACCESS table is confined to in-frame rearrangements and falls short of the full clone set. An unresolved V gene accounts for under half of the shortfall where checked; the remainder is of unknown origin. Within this sample are 170,000 or so clones, with about 82% of them counted one time only. The ten largest clones take up 1% of the sample. Sequenced input: PBMCs. Receptors originate from a woman aged 50 to 60 in good health and CMV-seropositive.

The chain joins TRBV5-1 to TRBJ1-4; 12 nucleotides align to TRBD1. This CDR3 comprises 15 residues. V lost 4 bases to trimming and J lost 5 bases; unmatched junction nucleotides: 3. Germline assignment: CDR1 SGHRS and CDR2 YFSETQ. The CDR3 DNA sequence: TGCGCCAGCAGCATGGGGACAGGGGGCAATGAAAAACTGTTTTTT. It encodes CASSMGTGGNEKLFF.

V gene TRBV7-9 combines with J gene TRBJ1-2; 8 bases match TRBD1. Germline V gene sequence: CDR1 SEHNR, CDR2 FQNEAQ (reference sequence). The CDR3 consists of 15 residues. The V segment lost 0 bases and the J segment 8 bases; nucleotides outside the gene matches: 8. CDR3 sequence (DNA): TGTGCCAGCAGCTTAGCCTCCGGACAGGGTGGCGGCTACACCTTC. This gives the protein CASSLASGQGGGYTF.

This clone has a single count. The J gene is TRBJ2-3, the V gene TRBV2; D remains ambiguous. The CDR3 covers 14 residues. Germline CDR1 and CDR2: SNHLY and FYNNEI. V lost 3 bases to trimming and J lost 0 bases, with 7 bases between them. CDR3: CASSEGRSTDTQYF. Here the CDR3 DNA reads TGTGCCAGCAGTGAGGGCAGGAGCACAGATACGCAGTATTTT.

This chain uses TRBV6-1 with TRBJ2-5; TRBD1 agrees at 10 bases. The J call is doubtful: the DNA matches TRBJ2-7 better. Germline V CDR1 and CDR2: MNHNS, SASEGT. The CDR3 sequence is 15 residues long. The DNA for the CDR3 is TGTGCCAGCAGTGAAGCAGGGACAGGGGCCTACGAGCAGTACTTC. It is translated as CASSEAGTGAYEQYF.

The gene calls are TRBV25-1 and TRBJ2-5, with a possible D match to TRBD2 (5 bases). The CDR3 is made up of 18 amino acids. Germline CDR1 MGHDK, CDR2 SYGVNS. Trimming stripped 2 bases from V and 4 bases from J, with 23 bases between. CDR3 DNA: TGTGCCAGCAGTGAAACAGCGGCAGATTTTGGGCGGCGAGAGACCCAGTACTTC. Its translation is CASSETAADFGRRETQYF. Variable domain in full (rest from reference TRBV25-1 and TRBJ2-5): EADIYQTPRYLVIGTGKKITLECSQTMGHDKMYWYQQDPGMELHLIHYSYGVNSTEKGDLSSESTVSRIRTEHFPLTLESARPSHTSQYLCASSETAADFGRRETQYFGPGTRLLVL.

The V and J genes are TRBV30 and TRBJ2-7, with D possibly matching TRBD1 (5 bases). The germline V gene encodes CDR1 GTSNPN and CDR2 SVGIG (reference sequence). This CDR3 contains 13 residues. V was pared by 3 bases and J by 2 bases, with 11 bases between. The DNA of the CDR3 is TGTGCCTGGAGCCGAACAGGAGCCTACGAGCAGTACTTC. This gives the protein CAWSRTGAYEQYF.

V and J are TRBV5-4 and TRBJ2-5, with a possible D match to TRBD1 (5 bases). CDR1 SGHNT and CDR2 YYREEE come from the germline V gene (reference sequence). V was clipped by 3 bases and J by 3 bases, with 9 bases between them. The CDR3 has 13 amino acids. CDR3 DNA: TGTGCCAGCAGCTCCAGGGATAAAGAGACCCAGTACTTC. This gives the protein CASSSRDKETQYF.

The chain employs TRBV7-2 and TRBJ2-3, with D possibly TRBD2 on 5 matching bases. In germline, CDR1 is SGHTA, CDR2 FQGNSA. Trimming shortened V by 1 base and J by 9 bases, and 8 bases separated the two germline ends. The length of the CDR3 is 12 residues. The CDR3 bases are TGTGCCAGCAGCTTAGATCGGGGAACGCAGTATTTT. Translation gives CASSLDRGTQYF.

This clone turned up a few times. The genes are TRBV6-4 and TRBJ1-5; D is possibly TRBD1 (6 bases). V lost 6 bases and J 0 bases, leaving 12 bases between the germline ends. Per germline, CDR1 MRHNA and CDR2 SNTAGT. This CDR3 comprises 15 residues. DNA for the CDR3: TGTGCCAGCAGGGCCACAGGGCATAGCAATCAGCCCCAGCATTTT. Translated, it gives CASRATGHSNQPQHF.

This chain links TRBV5-4 with TRBJ2-5; weak D call: TRBD1 (6 bases). V lost 4 bases and J lost 0, with 10 bases in between. Germline loops: CDR1 SGHNT, CDR2 YYREEE (reference sequence). CDR3 size: 14 residues. The CDR3 sequence: CASSTGQYQETQYF. The CDR3 region has the DNA TGTGCCAGCAGCACCGGACAGTACCAAGAGACCCAGTACTTC.

This sequence joins TRBV19 and TRBJ2-1; D is possibly TRBD1 (5 bases). This CDR3 spans 16 amino acids. Germline V gene sequence: CDR1 LNHDA, CDR2 SQIVND (reference sequence). V was pared by 5 bases and J by 1 base, with 15 bases between. CDR3 sequence: CASSSLPAGSYNEQFF. The CDR3 region has the DNA TGTGCCAGTAGTTCCCTCCCCGCAGGGTCCTACAATGAGCAGTTCTTC.

This chain links TRBV2 with TRBJ2-7; D is perhaps TRBD2 (5 bases). Germline CDR1 SNHLY, CDR2 FYNNEI. The CDR3 contains 16 residues. V lost 7 bases and J lost 0, with 19 bases in between. Here the CDR3 reads CASKEVETTYSYEQYF. The CDR3 DNA follows: TGTGCCAGCAAGGAGGTAGAGACTACCTACTCCTACGAGCAGTACTTC.

The V and J genes are TRBV12-2 and TRBJ1-3. TRBV12-2 is tagged as a pseudogene. This CDR3 spans 18 amino acids. CDR3 sequence: CASRPMEGGNPRGNTIYF. DNA of the CDR3: TGTGCAAGTCGCCCCATGGAGGGTGGCAACCCTCGAGGAAACACCATATATTTT.

V is TRBV7-2 and J is TRBJ2-3; D gene unclear. Germline values: CDR1 SGHTA, CDR2 FQGNSA. The CDR3 has 15 residues. V was cut by 2 bases and J by 4 bases, with 13 bases left in between. CDR3: CASSLIWWAPDTQYF. CDR3 DNA: TGTGCCAGCAGCTTAATTTGGTGGGCCCCAGATACGCAGTATTTT. Combining the CDR3 with reference TRBV7-2 and TRBJ2-3 gives the whole variable domain GAGVSQSPSNKVTEKGKDVELRCDPISGHTALYWYRQSLGQGLEFLIYFQGNSAPDKSGLPSDRFSAERTGGSVSTLTIQRTQQEDSAVYLCASSLIWWAPDTQYFGPGTRLTVL.

The chain combines TRBV28 with TRBJ1-2, with D possibly being TRBD1 (5 bases). Germline V gene data show CDR1 as MDHEN and CDR2 as SYDVKM. Trimming took 8 bases from V and 3 from J, leaving 16 bases between them. The CDR3 has 14 amino acids. CDR3 nucleotide sequence: TGTGCCAGCGGACCCCCTGGAGGGGACTATGGCTACACCTTC. It translates to CASGPPGGDYGYTF.

The gene calls are TRBV6-4 and TRBJ1-5, with no clear D. Germline CDR1 reads MRHNA; CDR2 reads SNTAGT. The V and J ends lost 2 bases and 6 bases respectively, with 17 bases between them. This CDR3 is 16 amino acids long. The CDR3 sequence: CASSDTLFFEGQPQHF. The CDR3, as DNA: TGTGCCAGCAGTGACACTCTCTTCTTCGAGGGTCAGCCCCAGCATTTT.

The V call is TRBV18, the J call TRBJ2-7; D is perhaps TRBD2 (7 bases). Germline V lookup: CDR1 KGHSH, CDR2 LQKENI. V was cut by 3 bases and J by 0 bases, with 15 bases left in between. The CDR3 extends over 16 amino acids. DNA of the CDR3: TGTGCCAGCTCACCCTTCAGGGGAGGGGTCTCCTACGAGCAGTACTTC. Translation: CASSPFRGGVSYEQYF.

The chain joins TRBV20-1 to TRBJ1-3; D remains unclear. The CDR3 loop spans 11 amino acids. The germline V gene encodes CDR1 DFQATT and CDR2 SNEGSKA (reference sequence). Deletions cut 6 bases from V and 6 bases from J, with 9 bases between. CDR3: CSAREENTIYF. CDR3 coding DNA: TGCAGTGCCCGGGAAGAAAACACCATATATTTT.

The chain employs TRBV6-4 and TRBJ1-1; no firm D call. Per germline, CDR1 MRHNA and CDR2 SNTAGT. Trimming left V 3 bases short and J 1 base short, with 6 bases between. The CDR3 loop spans 13 amino acids. This chain's CDR3 is CASSEQKNTEAFF. The CDR3 DNA reads TGTGCCAGCAGTGAACAGAAGAACACTGAAGCTTTCTTT.

This clone was found once. This chain uses TRBV5-1 with TRBJ2-5, with D tentatively TRBD1 (6 bases). With 0 bases removed from V and 2 bases from J, the gap between germline ends came to 29 bases. The CDR3 extends over 21 amino acids. Germline values: CDR1 SGHRS, CDR2 YFSETQ. The CDR3 loop reads CASSLEPLRLGAINPQETQYF. CDR3 DNA sequence: TGCGCCAGCAGCTTGGAACCCTTGAGGCTGGGGGCGATAAACCCGCAAGAGACCCAGTACTTC.